This T cell receptor beta chain was retrieved from a study of blood T cell repertoires in COVID-19. Whole-study context: Samples taken during acute and convalescent COVID-19 were collected in the United States, Italy and Spain. T cells, B-cell-depleted T cells, or PBMCs supplied cDNA or gDNA.

This clone was detected only once. In the original processing: Reference gene primer amplification gave estimated nucleated cell counts. Profiling relied on immunoSEQ multiplex PCR, and the TCRdb table lists in-frame clones only, not all of them. Clonal size and the V and J genes are those of that table, whereas D and trimming came from the DNA. The sample contains approximately 150,000 clones, 88% of which appear only once. The CDR3 sequence is 21 residues long. Germline V gene data show CDR1 as SGDLS and CDR2 as YYNGEE. V was trimmed by 0 bases and J by 3 bases, leaving 28 bases between them. Specimen: peripheral blood. The chain employs TRBV9 and TRBJ1-5, with D perhaps matching TRBD1 (5 bases). The receptor comes from a human donor in a cohort sampled during active COVID-19. The CDR3 sequence: CASSVDFRCGRVGRANQPQHF. CDR3 in DNA: TGTGCCAGCAGCGTAGATTTTCGGTGTGGCAGGGTGGGTAGAGCCAATCAGCCCCAGCATTTT.